This T cell receptor (beta chain) was recorded in a study of shared clonotypes between healthy human individuals. Combination of CD45RO+ cells with CCR7-negative CD45RA+ TemRA cells was used for CD8 memory. The J segment lost 4 bases and the V segment lost 5 bases, leaving 11 bases of the junction unmatched. From germline, CDR1 is SGHDT and CDR2 YYEEEE. The CDR3 runs 15 residues. Study processing details: Filtering of immunoSEQ junctional sequences could not match full-length read filtering. Repertoires were generated with immunoSEQ multiplex PCR, while TCRdb's copy carries only in-frame clones and drops some. V and J calls and clone size are those listed in that table; D and trimming were worked out from the DNA. The sample yields 90,000 to 150,000 clones, under 70% seen once.

The source material was memory CD8+ T cells sorted from blood. The subset denotes: CD45RO+ cells pooled with CCR7-negative TemRA cells. The sequence was collected from a woman in her thirties in good health. The chain combines TRBV5-6 with TRBJ2-5; 7 nucleotides align to TRBD2. The CDR3 region is CASSHPPSGGETQYF. Written as DNA, the CDR3 is TGTGCCAGCAGTCACCCGCCTTCGGGGGGAGAGACCCAGTACTTC.